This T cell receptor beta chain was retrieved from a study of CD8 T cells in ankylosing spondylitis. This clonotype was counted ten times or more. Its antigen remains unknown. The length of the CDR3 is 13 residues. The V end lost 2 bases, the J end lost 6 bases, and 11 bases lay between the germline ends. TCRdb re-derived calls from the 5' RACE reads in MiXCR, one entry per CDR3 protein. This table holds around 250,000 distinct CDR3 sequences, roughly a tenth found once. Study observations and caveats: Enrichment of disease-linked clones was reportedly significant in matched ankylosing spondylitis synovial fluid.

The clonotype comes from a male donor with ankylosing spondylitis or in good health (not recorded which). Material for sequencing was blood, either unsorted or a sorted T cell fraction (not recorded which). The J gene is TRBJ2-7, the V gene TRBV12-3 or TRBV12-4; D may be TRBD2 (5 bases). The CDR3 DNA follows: TGTGCCAGCAGTTTAACGAGGAGGAGCGAGCAGTACTTC. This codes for CASSLTRRSEQYF.